This note documents a single TCR beta chain sequence. Its antigen remains unidentified. The record originates from a study of beta chain features in type 1 diabetes. Investigators reverse transcribed all isolated RNA, so they sequenced expressed TCRB transcripts. Assay: immunoSEQ multiplex PCR; the TCRdb copy retains only in-frame clones and omits some. The sample has about 620,000 clones, around 15% seen once. The CDR3 consists of 16 residues. The V end was cut by 4 bases, the J end by 1 base, with 17 bases between. Germline V CDR1 and CDR2: ENHRY, SYGVKD. Broader study findings: In the patient group, naive, central memory and Treg TCRB repertoires seemed more alike than in the healthy donor group.

The sequencing input was naive CD4+ T cells from blood. The chain carries TRBV10-3 and TRBJ2-7, with D perhaps being TRBD1 or TRBD2 (5 bases each). The TCR was taken from a young man in good health. The CDR3 bases are TGTGCCATCAGTGTCGACCGGGGCCTTACGTCCTACGAGCAGTACTTC. This translates into CAISVDRGLTSYEQYF.